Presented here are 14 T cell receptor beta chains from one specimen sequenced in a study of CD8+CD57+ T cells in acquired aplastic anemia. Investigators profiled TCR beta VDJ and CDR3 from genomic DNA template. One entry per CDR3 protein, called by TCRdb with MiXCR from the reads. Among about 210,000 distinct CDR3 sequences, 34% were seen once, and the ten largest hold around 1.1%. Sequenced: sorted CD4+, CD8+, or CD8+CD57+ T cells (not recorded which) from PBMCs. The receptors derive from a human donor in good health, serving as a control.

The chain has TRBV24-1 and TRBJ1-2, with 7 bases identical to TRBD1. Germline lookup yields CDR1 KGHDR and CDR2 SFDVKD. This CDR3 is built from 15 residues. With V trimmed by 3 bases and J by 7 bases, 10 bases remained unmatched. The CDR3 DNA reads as TGTGCCACCAGTGATCCAGGGGGGGTTTTGGGTGGCTACACCTTC. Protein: CATSDPGGVLGGYTF.

The CDR3 region has the DNA TGTGCCAGCAAAAGATACGGCCCACCGGGCTGCGAGCAGTACTTC. It yields the protein CASKRYGPPGCEQYF. This chain connects TRBV6-1 to TRBJ2-7; D call uncertain. CDR3 size: 15 residues. Germline values: CDR1 MNHNS, CDR2 SASEGT. The ends were cut back, 7 bases at V and 6 bases at J, with 22 bases in the middle.

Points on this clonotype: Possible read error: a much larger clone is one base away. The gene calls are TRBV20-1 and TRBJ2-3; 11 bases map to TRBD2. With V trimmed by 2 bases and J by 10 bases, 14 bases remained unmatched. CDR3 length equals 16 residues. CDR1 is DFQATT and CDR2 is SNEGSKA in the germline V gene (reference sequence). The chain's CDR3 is CSARSVTSGIPNAQYF. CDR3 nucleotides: TGCAGTGCTAGATCGGTGACTAGCGGGATCCCCAATGCGCAGTATTTT.

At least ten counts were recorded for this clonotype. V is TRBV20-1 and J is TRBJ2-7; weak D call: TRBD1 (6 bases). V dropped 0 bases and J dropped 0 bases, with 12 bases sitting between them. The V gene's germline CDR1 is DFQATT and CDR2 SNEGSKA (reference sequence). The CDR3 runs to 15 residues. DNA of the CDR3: TGCAGTGCTAGAGAGGACAGATGGAGCTCCTACGAGCAGTACTTC. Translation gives CSAREDRWSSYEQYF.

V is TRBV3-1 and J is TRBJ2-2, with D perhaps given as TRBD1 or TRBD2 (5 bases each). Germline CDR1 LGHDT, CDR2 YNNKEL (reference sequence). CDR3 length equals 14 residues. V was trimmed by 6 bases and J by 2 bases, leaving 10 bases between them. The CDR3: CASRLGPNTGELFF. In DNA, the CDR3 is TGTGCCAGCAGACTGGGACCTAACACCGGGGAGCTGTTTTTT.

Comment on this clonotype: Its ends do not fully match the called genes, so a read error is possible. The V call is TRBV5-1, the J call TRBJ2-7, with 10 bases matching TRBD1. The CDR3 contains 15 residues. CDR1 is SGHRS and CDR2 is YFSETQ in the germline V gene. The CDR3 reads CTSSGRQGADYEQYF. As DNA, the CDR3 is TGCACCAGCAGCGGGCGACAGGGGGCCGACTACGAGCAGTACTTC.

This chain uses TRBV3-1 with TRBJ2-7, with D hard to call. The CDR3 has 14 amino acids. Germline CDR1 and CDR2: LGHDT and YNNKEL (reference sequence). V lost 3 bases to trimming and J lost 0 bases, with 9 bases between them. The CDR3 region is CASSQVYSSYEQYF. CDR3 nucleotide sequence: TGTGCCAGCAGCCAGGTCTACAGCTCCTACGAGCAGTACTTC.

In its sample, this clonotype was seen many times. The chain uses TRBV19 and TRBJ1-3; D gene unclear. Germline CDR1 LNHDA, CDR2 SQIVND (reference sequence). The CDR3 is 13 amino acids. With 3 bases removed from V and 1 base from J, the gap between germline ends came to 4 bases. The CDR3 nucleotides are TGTGCCAGTAGTATGATTTCTGGAAACACCATATATTTT. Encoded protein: CASSMISGNTIYF.

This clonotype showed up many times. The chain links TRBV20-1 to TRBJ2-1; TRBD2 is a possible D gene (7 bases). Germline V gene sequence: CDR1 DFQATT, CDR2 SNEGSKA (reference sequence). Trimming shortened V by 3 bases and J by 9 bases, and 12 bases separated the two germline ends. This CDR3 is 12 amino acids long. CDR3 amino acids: CSASRGGVEQFF. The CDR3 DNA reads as TGCAGTGCTAGCCGAGGGGGGGTTGAGCAGTTCTTC.

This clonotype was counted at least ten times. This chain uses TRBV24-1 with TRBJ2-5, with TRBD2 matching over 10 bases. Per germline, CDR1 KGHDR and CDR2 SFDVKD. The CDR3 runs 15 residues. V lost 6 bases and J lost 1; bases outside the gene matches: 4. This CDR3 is CATSRPSGGQETQYF. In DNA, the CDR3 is TGTGCCACCAGTAGGCCTAGCGGGGGCCAAGAGACCCAGTACTTC.

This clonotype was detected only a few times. The CDR3 coding sequence is TGTGCCAGCAGCCAAGCCGCGGCCTTTGAAGCTTTCTTT. Encoded protein: CASSQAAAFEAFF. V is TRBV3-1 and J is TRBJ1-1, with D uncertain. Per germline, CDR1 LGHDT and CDR2 YNNKEL (reference sequence). The CDR3 has 13 residues. Trimming pared 1 base from V and 7 bases from J, leaving 10 bases between.

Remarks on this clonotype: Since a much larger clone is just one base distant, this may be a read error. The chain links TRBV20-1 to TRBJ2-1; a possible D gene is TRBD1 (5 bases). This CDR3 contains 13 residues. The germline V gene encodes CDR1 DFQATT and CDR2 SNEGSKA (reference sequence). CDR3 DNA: TGCAGTGCTGTTAAGGGGTACTACAATGAGCAGCTCTTC. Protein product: CSAVKGYYNEQLF.

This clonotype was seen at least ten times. As DNA, the CDR3 is TGCGCCAGCAGTTACGGGACAGCCGTGGGGGAGACCCAGTACTTC. Amino acids: CASSYGTAVGETQYF. The chain links TRBV5-1 to TRBJ2-5; 7 nucleotides align to TRBD1. This CDR3 is built from 15 residues. Trimming removed 5 bases from V and 5 bases from J; junction bases left unmatched: 12. Germline CDR1 reads SGHRS; CDR2 reads YFSETQ.

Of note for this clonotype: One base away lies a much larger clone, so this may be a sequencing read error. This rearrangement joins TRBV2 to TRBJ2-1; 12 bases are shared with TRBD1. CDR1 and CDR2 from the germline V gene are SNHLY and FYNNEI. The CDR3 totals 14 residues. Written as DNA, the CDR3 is TGTGCCAGTAAAACCGGGACAGGGGGCGGTGAGCAGTCCTTC. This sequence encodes CASKTGTGGGEQSF.